The text below deals with one T cell receptor (beta chain). The antigen it recognizes is unknown. There are no base qualities to consult, and no much larger clone falls within one base. The data derive from a study of shared clonotypes between healthy human individuals (dated by TCRdb to the early 2020s). Regarding the research as a whole: Three men and two women, aged 18 to 49 years, made up the cohort. For each donor, CD4 naive and CD4 memory were each given three plates, CD8 naive was given two plates, and CD8 memory was given one plate. The study deeply sequenced blood TCR repertoires of about 5 healthy adults to estimate repertoire size and the extent of clonotype sharing between individuals. To increase sequencing depth and limit assay-specific biases, TCR repertoire library preparation and sequencing were carried out by different laboratories using diverse techniques. Per donor, leukapheresis produced somewhere between about 0.9 and 9 billion PBMCs. The paper as a whole reports these results and caveats: Because the study included only a small number of donors, the genetic and exposure-history diversity represented was limited. Pairwise subsampling led to the expectation that sequencing depth would affect the degree of clonotype sharing among donors. Even with the large sequencing depth, rarefaction of the sorted-subset datasets indicated that sequencing was incomplete. Higher generation probabilities were observed for clonotypes shared by all four sorted-subset donors than for non-shared clonotypes. Sharing across four donors was observed for about 5% of naive CD4, over 3% of naive CD8, 2.3% of memory CD4, and roughly 0.4% of memory CD8 clonotypes. Estimated clonotype richness was generally larger for naive than for memory subsets. Only blood was sampled, and tissue TCR repertoires likely differ from those in blood.

Donors were healthy HIV-negative adults with no recently reported acute infections or vaccinations. Every donor was a Caucasian adult residing in Nashville, Tennessee, USA. CD4+ T cells were enriched through magnetic negative selection, after which naive cells were positively selected on CD45RA and the remaining negative fraction served as the memory subset. Blood was obtained by leukapheresis, after which PBMCs were separated by Ficoll-Histopaque density gradient centrifugation and cryopreserved in liquid nitrogen vapor phase. Purity and quantity of every magnetically sorted T cell population were checked by analytical flow cytometry. From each sorted fraction, genomic DNA was isolated and quantified by UV absorbance on a Nanodrop 2000c. Using the deep immunoSEQ assay, TCR CDR3 regions were amplified from genomic DNA by multiplex PCR. Extracted genomic DNA from each cell subset was spread evenly across all wells of several immunoSEQ 96-well plates, with each plate serving as a replicate. For sorted subsets, each replicate PCR was loaded with around 220 ng genomic DNA, equivalent to about 30,000 T cell genomes. Purified libraries were quantified with a Qubit 3.0 fluorometer, sized on a Bioanalyzer 2100, and re-quantified with the KAPA Library Quantification kit. A separate single-read 150-cycle Illumina NextSeq 550 flow cell was used to sequence each immunoSEQ 96-well plate. The source study handled its data this way. Because the immunoSEQ output included only junctional sequences and no quality scores, the filtering could not be the same as the filtering used for full-length reads. Sequences were annotated with PyIR, a Python wrapper for IgBLAST v1.9, using IMGT germline references to assign V/J genes and CDR3. Reads with weak V/J assignments (E-value above 1e-6), missing CDR3, stop codons, out-of-frame junctions, or ambiguous translated residues were removed. A V3J clonotype was defined by an identical inferred V gene, J gene, and CDR3 amino acid sequence. To compute the percentage overlap between repertoires, the number of shared unique clonotypes was divided by the size of the smaller repertoire. Repertoire richness was assessed with RTK rarefaction, the Chao1 estimator, and Recon v2.1 estimates of unobserved clonotypes. Generation probabilities for all TCRbeta clonotypes obtained by the gDNA method from several donors were computed using OLGA. The table comes from immuneACCESS by way of TCRdb, which keeps in-frame sequences with V and J called. Part of the clones is missing from these tables; in studies checked, under half for an unresolved V gene and the rest for unknown reasons. V and J calls and clone size are given by that table; D and trimming were obtained from the DNA. A total of approximately 2.5 million clones appear in this sample, approximately 94% of them only once. Roughly 0.39% of the sample lies in the top ten.

Reading from cysteine to phenylalanine, the CDR3 counts 17 amino acids. CDR3 DNA only is kept here, 51 bases in frame from base 1. Per the germline V gene, MRHNA is the CDR1 and SNTAGT is the CDR2. V is pruned by 2 bases and J by 6 bases, leaving 16 bases of the junction without a gene match. The sequence is built from TRBV6-4 and TRBJ2-7, and TRBD1 matches 7 of the central bases. The clonotype comes from a man aged 18 to 35 in good health. Some clones in this sample may be carry-over from other donors' samples. The specimen was naive CD4+ T cells from PBMCs. Reading the label with the study, this specimen's cell subset or site is: CD45RA+ positively selected. The CDR3 has the sequence CASSDRLHRGVCGEQYF. The sequenced DNA: TGTGCCAGCAGTGACCGGCTCCACAGGGGTGTCTGTGGCGAGCAGTACTTC.